The 20 T cell receptor beta chains listed next were all sequenced from one sample in a study of blood T cell repertoires in COVID-19. TCRdb's copy holds only in-frame clones and misses some; the assay was immunoSEQ multiplex PCR. Counted here are about 70,000 clones, approximately 92% occurring once; the ten biggest clones make up 2.5% to 3%. Sequences were obtained from peripheral blood. These receptors all come from a man aged 45-65 years with acute or convalescent COVID-19.

The J gene is TRBJ2-2, the V gene TRBV24-1; D call uncertain. Germline CDR1 and CDR2: KGHDR and SFDVKD. V was shortened by 0 bases and J by 0 bases, with 7 bases between the two germline ends. The CDR3 spans 16 residues. CDR3 bases: TGTGCCACCAGTGATTTGTCGGAGTCGAACACCGGGGAGCTGTTTTTT. This encodes CATSDLSESNTGELFF.

The chain carries TRBV5-6 and TRBJ1-4; D might be TRBD1 (5 bases). CDR3 length equals 17 residues. CDR1 is SGHDT, CDR2 YYEEEE, per germline. Trimming cost V 1 base and J 5 bases, with 18 bases left between them. The CDR3, as DNA: TGTGCCAGCAGCTTGATGTCTAGGGGCCTTTTGAATGAAAAACTGTTTTTT. It specifies CASSLMSRGLLNEKLFF.

CDR3 sequence (DNA): TGTGCCAGCAGCTTGAACCAGGGGTCCTACAATGAGCAGTTCTTC. Amino acids: CASSLNQGSYNEQFF. The V and J genes are TRBV5-5 and TRBJ2-1; tentative D call: TRBD1 (6 bases). Germline V gene sequence: CDR1 SGHKS, CDR2 YYEKEE (reference sequence). V was clipped by 1 base and J by 1 base, with 9 bases between them. The CDR3 covers 15 residues.

V and J are TRBV9 and TRBJ2-1; D unclear. V was cut by 2 bases and J by 0 bases, with 12 bases left in between. From germline, CDR1 is SGDLS and CDR2 YYNGEE. The CDR3 sequence is 16 residues long. DNA for the CDR3: TGTGCCAGCAGCGTCGATCTCTCTAGCTCCTACAATGAGCAGTTCTTC. Its protein product is CASSVDLSSSYNEQFF. Full variable domain (outside the CDR3, taken from reference TRBV9 and TRBJ2-1): DSGVTQTPKHLITATGQRVTLRCSPRSGDLSVYWYQQSLDQGLQFLIQYYNGEERAKGNILERFSAQQFPDLHSELNLSSLELGDSALYFCASSVDLSSSYNEQFFGPGTRLTVL.

The rearrangement joins TRBV12-3 or TRBV12-4 to TRBJ1-1; no clear D gene. V lost 4 bases and J lost 6, with 9 bases in between. The CDR3 consists of 12 residues. Here the CDR3 DNA reads TGTGCCAGCAGTTACAGCTCTCCTGAAGCTTTCTTT. Translating gives CASSYSSPEAFF.

This sequence joins TRBV27 and TRBJ2-3; 9 bases are a match to TRBD1. Per germline, CDR1 MNHEY and CDR2 SMNVEV (reference sequence). The CDR3 loop spans 18 amino acids. The trim removed 6 bases at V and 0 bases at J, leaving 13 bases unmatched. As DNA, the CDR3 is TGTGCCAGCAGACGACAGGGGGATATACGGCCTAGCACAGATACGCAGTATTTT. Translation: CASRRQGDIRPSTDTQYF.

The V gene is TRBV11-2, the J gene TRBJ2-5; possibly TRBD2 for D (5 bases). The CDR3 contains 12 residues. The germline V gene encodes CDR1 SGHAT and CDR2 FQNNGV. The germline V and J ends were trimmed by 6 bases and 5 bases, with 10 bases remaining between them. The CDR3 nucleotides are TGTGCCAGCAGGGGGAGTGGGGAGACCCAGTACTTC. Protein sequence: CASRGSGETQYF.

J is TRBJ2-3 and V is TRBV7-9; 8 bases align to TRBD1. Germline V gene sequence: CDR1 SEHNR, CDR2 FQNEAQ (reference sequence). V gave up 3 bases and J gave up 1 base; unmatched junction bases: 12. CDR3 length: 18 residues. CDR3 bases: TGTGCCAGCAGCTTCAGCCCTCTGACAGGGGCCCGCACAGATACGCAGTATTTT. Translating it yields CASSFSPLTGARTDTQYF.

This clone was detected only a few times. The rearrangement joins TRBV6-5 to TRBJ1-5; D is unresolved. Germline CDR1 MNHEY, CDR2 SVGAGI. V lost 3 bases, J lost 3 bases, and 12 bases lay in between. This CDR3 is built from 15 residues. The CDR3 sequence is CASSYHAGYNQPQHF. DNA of the CDR3: TGTGCCAGCAGTTATCATGCGGGATACAATCAGCCCCAGCATTTT.

This clone showed up just once. The chain couples TRBV6-2 or TRBV6-3 to TRBJ1-6, with unresolved D. The CDR3 length is 15 residues. The germline V gene has CDR1 MNHEY and CDR2 SVGEGT. V was clipped by 6 bases and J by 10 bases, with 19 bases between them. As DNA, the CDR3 is TGTGCCAGCAGCTCTCAGGCTACTGAGAACTCACCCCTCCACTTT. It yields the protein CASSSQATENSPLHF.

The rearrangement joins TRBV18 to TRBJ1-5, with 12 bases that match TRBD1. Germline V gene sequence: CDR1 KGHSH, CDR2 LQKENI. V was clipped by 6 bases and J by 0 bases; unmatched bases: 6. The CDR3 spans 17 residues. As DNA, the CDR3 is TGTGCCAGCTCCACCGGGACAGGGGGCAATAGCAATCAGCCCCAGCATTTT. Translating it yields CASSTGTGGNSNQPQHF.

The rearrangement links TRBV7-9 to TRBJ1-1; D may be TRBD1 (5 bases). The V gene's germline CDR1 is SEHNR and CDR2 FQNEAQ (reference sequence). This CDR3 contains 14 residues. Trimming took off 0 bases at V and 2 bases at J, with 7 bases between the two ends. As DNA, the CDR3 is TGTGCCAGCAGCTTAGCGGGGGGAAACACTGAAGCTTTCTTT. It specifies CASSLAGGNTEAFF.

The chain has TRBV4-3 and TRBJ1-1; maybe TRBD1 (5 bases). The CDR3 extends over 15 amino acids. Germline loops: CDR1 LGHNA, CDR2 YSLEER. V gave up 0 bases and J gave up 3 bases, with 11 bases separating them. CDR3 nucleotide sequence: TGCGCCAGCAGCCAAGACCAGGGCGGGGACACTGAAGCTTTCTTT. Protein product: CASSQDQGGDTEAFF.

In DNA, the CDR3 is TGTGCCAGCAGAGATGGAGGAGAGACCCAGTACTTC. Protein sequence: CASRDGGETQYF. J is TRBJ2-5 and V is TRBV2; D is perhaps TRBD2 (5 bases). V was trimmed by 6 bases and J by 4 bases, leaving 9 bases between them. Germline V gene lookup returns CDR1 SNHLY and CDR2 FYNNEI. The CDR3 has 12 residues.

This chain uses TRBV24-1 with TRBJ2-3; TRBD2 aligns across 8 bases. This CDR3 comprises 16 residues. The germline CDR1 and CDR2 sequences are KGHDR and SFDVKD. J was trimmed by 3 bases and V by 4 bases; bases with no gene match: 8. CDR3 sequence (DNA): TGTGCCACCAGTGACCCCGCTGCGGGAGGAACAGATACGCAGTATTTT. The encoded protein is CATSDPAAGGTDTQYF.

The chain uses TRBV30 and TRBJ2-1, with D possibly being TRBD2 (5 bases). Germline lookup yields CDR1 GTSNPN and CDR2 SVGIG (reference sequence). The CDR3 spans 15 residues. Trimming pared 1 base from V and 3 bases from J, leaving 13 bases between. The CDR3 spells CAWSDGETYYNEQFF. Here the CDR3 DNA reads TGTGCCTGGAGTGATGGGGAGACCTACTACAATGAGCAGTTCTTC.

The J gene is TRBJ1-2, the V gene TRBV3-1 (or the pseudogene TRBV3-2); no clear D. CDR1 is LGHDT, CDR2 YNNKEL, per germline (reference sequence). With 2 bases removed from V and 0 bases from J, the gap between germline ends came to 7 bases. The CDR3 extends over 14 amino acids. CDR3 sequence (DNA): TGTGCCAGCAGCCAAATGGCCTCTAACTATGGCTACACCTTC. This codes for CASSQMASNYGYTF.

This chain connects TRBV6-4 to TRBJ2-3; 11 bases fit TRBD2. V was pared by 4 bases and J by 4 bases, with 4 bases of the junction left unmatched. The CDR3 contains 15 residues. Germline values: CDR1 MRHNA, CDR2 SNTAGT. CDR3 residues: CASSGGTSGSDTQYF. The CDR3 DNA is TGTGCCAGCAGTGGGGGGACTAGCGGCTCAGATACGCAGTATTTT.

CDR3: CASSFGSGRQGGPQHF. The CDR3 region has the DNA TGTGCCAGCAGCTTTGGGTCGGGCAGGCAGGGGGGGCCCCAGCATTTT. The chain carries TRBV7-2 and TRBJ1-5; 7 bases map to TRBD1. Germline loops: CDR1 SGHTA, CDR2 FQGNSA. The V gene end was trimmed by 3 bases and the J gene end by 9 bases; junction bases not matched to a gene: 14. This CDR3 is built from 16 residues.

The rearrangement uses TRBV6-2 or TRBV6-3 and TRBJ2-7; D gene unclear. Trimming cost V 6 bases and J 0 bases, with 12 bases left between them. The CDR3 loop spans 14 amino acids. Germline V gene data show CDR1 as MNHEY and CDR2 as SVGEGT. The CDR3 region has the DNA TGTGCCAGCAGGCCTCACTGGAGCTCCTACGAGCAGTACGTC. Protein product: CASRPHWSSYEQYV.